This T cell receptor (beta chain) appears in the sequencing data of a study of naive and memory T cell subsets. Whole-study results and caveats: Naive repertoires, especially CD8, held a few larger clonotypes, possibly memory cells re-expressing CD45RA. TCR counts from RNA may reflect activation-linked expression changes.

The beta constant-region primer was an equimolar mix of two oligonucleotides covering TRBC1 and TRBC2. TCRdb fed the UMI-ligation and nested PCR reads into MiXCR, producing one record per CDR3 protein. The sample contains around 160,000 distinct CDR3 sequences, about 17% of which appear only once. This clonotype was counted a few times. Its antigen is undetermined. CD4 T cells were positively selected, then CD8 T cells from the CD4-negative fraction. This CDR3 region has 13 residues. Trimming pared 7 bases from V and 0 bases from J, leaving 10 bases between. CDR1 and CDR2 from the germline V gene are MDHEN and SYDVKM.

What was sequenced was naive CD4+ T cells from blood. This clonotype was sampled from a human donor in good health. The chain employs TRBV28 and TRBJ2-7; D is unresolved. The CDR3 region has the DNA TGTGCCAGCACTCCTTGGAGCTCCTACGAGCAGTACTTC. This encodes CASTPWSSYEQYF.